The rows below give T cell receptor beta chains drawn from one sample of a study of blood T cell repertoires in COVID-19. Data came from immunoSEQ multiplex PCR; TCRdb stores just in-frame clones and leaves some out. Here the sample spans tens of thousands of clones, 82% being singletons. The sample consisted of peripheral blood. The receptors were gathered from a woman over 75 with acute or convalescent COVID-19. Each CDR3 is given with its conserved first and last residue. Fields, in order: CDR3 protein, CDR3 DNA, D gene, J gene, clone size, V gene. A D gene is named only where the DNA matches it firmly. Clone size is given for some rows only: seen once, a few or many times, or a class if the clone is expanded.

CDR3 protein: CASSPYTGTVYEQYF
CDR3 DNA: TGTGCCAGCTCACCGTATACCGGGACAGTTTACGAGCAGTACTTC
D gene: TRBD1
J gene: TRBJ2-7
clone size: -
V gene: TRBV18

CDR3 protein: CASSLRWRRSEQYF
CDR3 DNA: TGTGCCAGCAGCTTGAGGTGGAGGAGGTCCGAGCAGTACTTC
D gene: -
J gene: TRBJ2-7
clone size: -
V gene: TRBV5-4

CDR3 protein: CASSLSVPETQYF
CDR3 DNA: TGTGCCAGCAGTTTATCGGTACCGGAGACCCAGTACTTC
D gene: -
J gene: TRBJ2-5
clone size: -
V gene: TRBV28

CDR3 protein: CASSVGLASGNTIYF
CDR3 DNA: TGTGCCAGCAGCGTAGGGTTGGCTTCTGGAAACACCATATATTTT
D gene: -
J gene: TRBJ1-3
clone size: -
V gene: TRBV9

CDR3 protein: CASSSYQDQPQHF
CDR3 DNA: TGTGCCAGCAGTTCGTACCAGGATCAGCCCCAGCATTTT
D gene: -
J gene: TRBJ1-5
clone size: -
V gene: TRBV6-5

CDR3 protein: CASSLLAGVGEQYF
CDR3 DNA: TGTGCCAGCAGCTTACTAGCGGGAGTTGGCGAGCAGTACTTC
D gene: TRBD2
J gene: TRBJ2-7
clone size: -
V gene: TRBV7-2

CDR3 protein: CASSPGGRDPSGNTIYF
CDR3 DNA: TGTGCCAGCAGCCCAGGAGGGAGGGATCCCTCTGGAAACACCATATATTTT
D gene: -
J gene: TRBJ1-3
clone size: -
V gene: TRBV11-3

CDR3 protein: CASRGGTGASGSEQYF
CDR3 DNA: TGCGCCAGCAGGGGAGGGACAGGGGCAAGCGGATCCGAGCAGTACTTC
D gene: TRBD1
J gene: TRBJ2-7
clone size: -
V gene: TRBV5-1

CDR3 protein: CASSSAGIFRNEQFF
CDR3 DNA: TGTGCCAGCAGCTCAGCGGGTATTTTTCGCAATGAGCAGTTCTTC
D gene: -
J gene: TRBJ2-1
clone size: many
V gene: TRBV28

CDR3 protein: CATSDFVGAVGTDTQYF
CDR3 DNA: TGTGCCACCAGTGATTTCGTGGGGGCTGTCGGCACAGATACGCAGTATTTT
D gene: -
J gene: TRBJ2-3
clone size: -
V gene: TRBV24-1

CDR3 protein: CAITPTGGNTEAFF
CDR3 DNA: TGTGCCATCACACCGACAGGGGGGAACACTGAAGCTTTCTTT
D gene: TRBD1
J gene: TRBJ1-1
clone size: -
V gene: TRBV10-3

CDR3 protein: CASSPTTDTDTQYF
CDR3 DNA: TGCGCCAGCAGCCCGACGACAGACACAGATACGCAGTATTTT
D gene: -
J gene: TRBJ2-3
clone size: -
V gene: TRBV5-1

CDR3 protein: CASSSTPGGGDYGYTF
CDR3 DNA: TGTGCCAGCAGTTCCACCCCGGGAGGGGGCGACTATGGCTACACCTTC
D gene: TRBD1
J gene: TRBJ1-2
clone size: -
V gene: TRBV6-5

CDR3 protein: CASSDPPGQGYGLADNEQFF
CDR3 DNA: TGTGCCAGCAGTGACCCGCCGGGACAGGGGTATGGACTAGCGGACAATGAGCAGTTCTTC
D gene: -
J gene: TRBJ2-1
clone size: -
V gene: TRBV6-4

CDR3 protein: CASSFQGVETQYF
CDR3 DNA: TGTGCCAGCAGCTTCCAGGGGGTAGAGACCCAGTACTTC
D gene: TRBD1
J gene: TRBJ2-5
clone size: -
V gene: TRBV5-4

CDR3 protein: CAWRANTEAFF
CDR3 DNA: TGTGCCTGGAGAGCGAACACTGAAGCTTTCTTT
D gene: -
J gene: TRBJ1-1
clone size: once
V gene: TRBV30

CDR3 protein: CASSLTGGANTGELFF
CDR3 DNA: TGTGCCAGCAGTCTAACAGGGGGCGCGAACACCGGGGAGCTGTTTTTT
D gene: TRBD1
J gene: TRBJ2-2
clone size: once
V gene: TRBV27

CDR3 protein: CASSYWQGNTEAFF
CDR3 DNA: TGTGCCAGCAGTTATTGGCAGGGAAACACTGAAGCTTTCTTT
D gene: -
J gene: TRBJ1-1
clone size: -
V gene: TRBV6-2/TRBV6-3

CDR3 protein: CASSHGTGVLAFF
CDR3 DNA: TGTGCCAGCAGTCACGGGACAGGAGTACTTGCTTTCTTT
D gene: TRBD1
J gene: TRBJ1-1
clone size: -
V gene: TRBV12-3/TRBV12-4

CDR3 protein: CASFSLRGNYGYTF
CDR3 DNA: TGTGCCAGCTTTTCACTGAGGGGGAACTATGGCTACACCTTC
D gene: -
J gene: TRBJ1-2
clone size: once
V gene: TRBV6-5

CDR3 protein: CVTGTGIAYGYTF
CDR3 DNA: TGTGTGACCGGGACAGGAATTGCATATGGCTACACCTTC
D gene: TRBD1
J gene: TRBJ1-2
clone size: few
V gene: TRBV27

CDR3 protein: CASSGPLTSRNTGELFF
CDR3 DNA: TGTGCCAGCAGTGGTCCCCTCACTAGCCGTAACACCGGGGAGCTGTTTTTT
D gene: -
J gene: TRBJ2-2
clone size: -
V gene: TRBV2

CDR3 protein: CASIPYEQYF
CDR3 DNA: TGCGCCAGCATCCCTTACGAGCAGTACTTC
D gene: -
J gene: TRBJ2-7
clone size: -
V gene: TRBV5-1

CDR3 protein: CASSAFPGQVNYEQYF
CDR3 DNA: TGTGCCAGCAGTGCGTTCCCGGGACAGGTAAACTACGAGCAGTACTTC
D gene: TRBD1
J gene: TRBJ2-7
clone size: -
V gene: TRBV6-1

CDR3 protein: CASSLGPGGTERRGETQYF
CDR3 DNA: TGTGCCAGCAGCTTAGGGCCAGGGGGCACGGAGCGTCGGGGAGAGACCCAGTACTTC
D gene: TRBD1
J gene: TRBJ2-5
clone size: -
V gene: TRBV7-9

CDR3 protein: CASSESRGSLHF
CDR3 DNA: TGCGCCAGCAGTGAGTCAAGGGGCTCCCTCCACTTT
D gene: -
J gene: TRBJ1-6
clone size: -
V gene: TRBV10-2

CDR3 protein: CASRGLAGKNEQFF
CDR3 DNA: TGTGCCAGCAGGGGACTAGCGGGAAAGAATGAGCAGTTCTTC
D gene: TRBD2
J gene: TRBJ2-1
clone size: -
V gene: TRBV2

CDR3 protein: CASRFGRGKGAYEQYF
CDR3 DNA: TGTGCCAGCAGATTTGGTCGCGGGAAAGGGGCGTACGAGCAGTACTTC
D gene: -
J gene: TRBJ2-7
clone size: -
V gene: TRBV28

CDR3 protein: CASSQAEGAAYEQYF
CDR3 DNA: TGTGCCAGCAGCCAAGCGGAGGGTGCGGCCTACGAGCAGTACTTC
D gene: -
J gene: TRBJ2-7
clone size: -
V gene: TRBV3-1/TRBV3-2

CDR3 protein: CASSYSNHRGKGEQFF
CDR3 DNA: TGTGCCAGCAGTTACTCGAACCACAGGGGGAAGGGTGAGCAGTTCTTC
D gene: TRBD1
J gene: TRBJ2-1
clone size: -
V gene: TRBV6-6

CDR3 protein: CASSLSGLLGEQYF
CDR3 DNA: TGTGCCAGCAGCTTATCGGGACTGTTAGGCGAGCAGTACTTC
D gene: -
J gene: TRBJ2-7
clone size: -
V gene: TRBV7-3

CDR3 protein: CASSPAGSSGNTIYF
CDR3 DNA: TGTGCCAGCAGCCCCGCGGGTAGCTCTGGAAACACCATATATTTT
D gene: -
J gene: TRBJ1-3
clone size: -
V gene: TRBV25-1

CDR3 protein: CASSAPRGGSYNEQFF
CDR3 DNA: TGTGCCAGCAGCGCCCCCCGAGGGGGCTCCTACAATGAGCAGTTCTTC
D gene: -
J gene: TRBJ2-1
clone size: -
V gene: TRBV9

CDR3 protein: CASSRGLAGDPRNEQFF
CDR3 DNA: TGTGCCAGCAGCCGGGGACTAGCGGGGGACCCTCGGAATGAGCAGTTCTTC
D gene: TRBD2
J gene: TRBJ2-1
clone size: once
V gene: TRBV7-8

CDR3 protein: CASSLTTSGSTDTQYF
CDR3 DNA: TGTGCCAGCAGCCTCACGACTAGCGGGAGTACAGATACGCAGTATTTT
D gene: TRBD2
J gene: TRBJ2-3
clone size: -
V gene: TRBV7-6

CDR3 protein: CASSRTSGSNTQYF
CDR3 DNA: TGTGCCAGCAGCCGGACTAGCGGGAGTAATACGCAGTATTTT
D gene: TRBD2
J gene: TRBJ2-3
clone size: -
V gene: TRBV5-8